Each of the 2 T cell receptor beta chains below was sequenced from the same sample in a study of blood T cells in healthy people across ages. Alongside a J-beta primer mix, a sample-barcoded 5' primer served in a second PCR lasting roughly 7 to 12 cycles. TCRdb recomputed calls from the 5' RACE reads with MiXCR, one row per CDR3 protein. The sample includes some 760,000 distinct CDR3 sequences, approximately 25% seen only once; the top ten take around 9.2%. A further study also used this sample, focusing on T cells of mothers and their children.

The sequenced material came from blood. Receptors originate from a boy aged 10-17 years in good health.

The J gene is TRBJ2-1, the V gene TRBV20-1; D gene uncertain. The germline gives CDR1 DFQATT, CDR2 SNEGSKA (reference sequence). This CDR3 has 14 amino acids. The ends were cut back, 3 bases at V and 6 bases at J, with 15 bases in the middle. For the CDR3, the DNA is TGCAGTGCTAGGGTACACGACCGCCTCAATGAGCAGTTCTTC. Residues: CSARVHDRLNEQFF.

This clonotype was picked up a small number of times. V usage is TRBV7-9 and J usage is TRBJ2-1; 7 bases map to TRBD1. V dropped 4 bases and J dropped 0; count of bases not matched to a gene: 9. The CDR3 contains 17 residues. The germline CDR1 and CDR2 sequences are SEHNR and FQNEAQ (reference sequence). CDR3 sequence (DNA): TGTGCCAGCAGCTCCTTGGGACAGTTGAGCTCCTACAATGAGCAGTTCTTC. It is translated as CASSSLGQLSSYNEQFF.